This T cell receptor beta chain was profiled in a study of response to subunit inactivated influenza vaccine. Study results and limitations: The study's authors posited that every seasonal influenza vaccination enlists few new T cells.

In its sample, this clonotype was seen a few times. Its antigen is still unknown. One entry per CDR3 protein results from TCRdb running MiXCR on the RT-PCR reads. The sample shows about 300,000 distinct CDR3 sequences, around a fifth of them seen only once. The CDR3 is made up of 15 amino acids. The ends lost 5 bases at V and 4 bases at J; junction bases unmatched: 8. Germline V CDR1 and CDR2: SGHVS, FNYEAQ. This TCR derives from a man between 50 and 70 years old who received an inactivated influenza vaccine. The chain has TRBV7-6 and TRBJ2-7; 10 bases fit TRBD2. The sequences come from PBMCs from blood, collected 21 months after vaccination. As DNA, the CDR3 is TGTGCCAGCAGCCCTCAATTGACTAGCGGGTACGAGCAGTACTTC. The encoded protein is CASSPQLTSGYEQYF.